This T cell receptor beta chain was identified during a study of T cells after yellow fever vaccination. Study-wide context: Preparation used SMART-Seq v4 Ultra Low Input for the low-cell-number fractions.

The CDR3 length is 13 residues. CDR1 and CDR2 from the germline V gene are SGHAT and FQNNGV. V dropped 1 base and J dropped 8; count of bases not matched to a gene: 3. TCR cDNA was made by 5'RACE template switching, adding a universal primer site and UMIs. One entry per CDR3 protein results from TCRdb running MiXCR on the 5' RACE reads. The profile shows about 260,000 distinct CDR3 sequences, over 4.5% of them singletons. A remark on this clonotype: Its antigen is still unknown.

General observations from the study: Peaking faster, on day 5 versus 15, the secondary response was nonetheless weaker. The study re-detected most primary-vaccination clones after the booster (approximately 97% CD4, almost 90% CD8).

This clonotype was sampled from a man between 18 and 35 years old who received the YFV17D yellow fever vaccine. V and J are TRBV11-2 and TRBJ1-1; 8 bases match TRBD1. The sample was CD4+ T cells sorted from PBMCs, taken on the day of the yellow fever booster vaccination. Here the CDR3 reads CASSLVGQGEAFF. CDR3 sequence (DNA): TGTGCCAGCAGCTTAGTTGGACAGGGCGAAGCTTTCTTT.